These 4 T cell receptor beta chains were sequenced from one sample in a study of T cells in localized non-small cell lung cancer. Only in-frame clones appear in the TCRdb table, and some are missing; sequencing was by immunoSEQ multiplex PCR. The data show around 1,800 clones, about a quarter seen once. Specimen: normal lung tissue next to the tumor, collected before any cancer treatment. All receptors derive from a male donor at least 60 years old with stage II lung adenocarcinoma.

This chain links TRBV6-8 with TRBJ2-3, with 7 bases that match TRBD2. V dropped 0 bases and J dropped 4; count of bases not matched to a gene: 16. Germline V gives CDR1 MNHGY, CDR2 SAAAGT. The CDR3 totals 19 residues. CDR3 sequence: CASSYSVLGGRAWPDTQYF. In DNA form, the CDR3 reads TGTGCCAGCAGTTACTCGGTTCTAGGTGGGAGGGCCTGGCCAGATACGCAGTATTTT.

On this clone: The identical CDR3 is also encoded by other nucleotide sequences in the sample. The chain links TRBV19 to TRBJ1-5; TRBD1 might be the D (5 bases). This CDR3 contains 13 residues. V lost 7 bases and J 4 bases, leaving 11 bases between the germline ends. Germline CDR1 and CDR2: LNHDA and SQIVND (reference sequence). CDR3 in DNA: TGTGCCAGTAACCTTCGGGGGAATCAGCCCCAGCATTTT. Its protein product is CASNLRGNQPQHF. The full variable domain, in which reference TRBV19 and TRBJ1-5 provide the parts outside the CDR3, is DGGITQSPKYLFRKEGQNVTLSCEQNLNHDAMYWYRQDPGQGLRLIYYSQIVNDFQKGDIAEGYSVSREKKESFPLTVTSAQKNPTAFYLCASNLRGNQPQHFGDGTRLSIL.

This clone was counted a few times. J is TRBJ2-3 and V is TRBV28, with D uncertain. Germline V CDR1 and CDR2: MDHEN, SYDVKM. Deletions cut 2 bases from V and 2 bases from J, with 5 bases between. The CDR3 sequence is 13 residues long. CDR3 nucleotides: TGTGCCAGCAGTTTAAGGGACACAGATACGCAGTATTTT. Its translation: CASSLRDTDTQYF.

In DNA form, the CDR3 reads TGTGCCAGTAGTATAGGAGAGGCGGTACTTTCCGAGCAGTACTTC. This sequence encodes CASSIGEAVLSEQYF. The chain links TRBV19 to TRBJ2-7; D ambiguous. The CDR3 spans 15 residues. Germline values: CDR1 LNHDA, CDR2 SQIVND (reference sequence). Trimming took 1 base from V and 6 from J, leaving 16 bases between them. The full variable domain, in which reference TRBV19 and TRBJ2-7 provide the parts outside the CDR3, is DGGITQSPKYLFRKEGQNVTLSCEQNLNHDAMYWYRQDPGQGLRLIYYSQIVNDFQKGDIAEGYSVSREKKESFPLTVTSAQKNPTAFYLCASSIGEAVLSEQYFGPGTRLTVT.